This T cell receptor beta chain was identified during a study of spatial heterogeneity in lung cancer. TCR cDNA molecules were tagged individually, and each one carried a unique molecular identifier. TCRdb re-called the 5' RACE reads with MiXCR, one entry per CDR3 protein. In the table there are 40,000 or so distinct CDR3 sequences, around 3.1% of which are singletons. V was pared by 1 base and J by 2 bases, with 11 bases between. The germline V gene encodes CDR1 DFQATT and CDR2 SNEGSKA (reference sequence). This CDR3 comprises 14 residues. The time point here: sample taken at primary tumor resection. There were 70 to 80 donors, all of them untreated patients with early-stage non-small cell lung cancer. Tumor, nontumor lung or frozen PBMC supplied whole RNA, sequenced without sorting. At least ten counts were recorded for this clonotype.

The sequence derives from a male donor with early-stage non-small cell lung cancer. The source was normal lung tissue next to the tumor, collected at surgery. The chain has TRBV20-1 and TRBJ1-1; D remains ambiguous. The CDR3 protein is CSARGGIINTEAFF. Written as DNA, the CDR3 is TGCAGTGCTAGAGGTGGCATTATAAACACTGAAGCTTTCTTT.